This T cell receptor (beta chain) was documented in a study of cytomegalovirus exposure and HLA in healthy donors. Overall study: Membership in the Caucasian-associated ancestry cluster was found for 75% to 90% of roughly 400 genotyped donors. Overall study results and limits: An observed cluster of highly shared sequence variants was recorded as a likely sequencing artifact. Excluded were some V segments that proved indistinguishable, including TRBV6-2 and TRBV6-3. Rarity marked most TCR sequences, yet some public TCRs occurred in many donors.

The study ran its PCR with 60 Vbeta and 13 Jbeta primers. The protocol was immunoSEQ multiplex PCR, while the TCRdb copy is restricted to in-frame clones and leaves out a portion. Counted here are tens of thousands of clones, about 70% occurring once; the ten biggest clones make up just over 8%. The CDR3 runs to 13 residues. Trimming cost V 3 bases and J 1 base, with 6 bases left between them. Per germline, CDR1 SGHTA and CDR2 FQGNSA. About this clone itself: Antigen: not known.

This TCR came from a man in his sixties in good health and CMV-seronegative. The V and J genes are TRBV7-2 and TRBJ1-1, with no clear D. Sequencing was performed on PBMCs. This CDR3 is CASSFPSNTEAFF. The CDR3 coding sequence is TGTGCCAGCAGCTTTCCATCGAACACTGAAGCTTTCTTT.